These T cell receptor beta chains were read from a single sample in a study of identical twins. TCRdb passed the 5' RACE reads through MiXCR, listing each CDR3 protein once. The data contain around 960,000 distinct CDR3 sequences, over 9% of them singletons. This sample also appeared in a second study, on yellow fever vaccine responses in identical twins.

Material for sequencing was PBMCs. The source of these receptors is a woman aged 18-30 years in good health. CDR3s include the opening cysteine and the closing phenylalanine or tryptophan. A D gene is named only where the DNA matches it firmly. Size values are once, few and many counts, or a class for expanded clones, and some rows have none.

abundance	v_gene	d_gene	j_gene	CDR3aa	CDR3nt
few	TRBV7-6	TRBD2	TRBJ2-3	CASSLAPASGGASTNTDTQYF	TGTGCCAGCAGCTTAGCGCCGGCTAGCGGGGGGGCTTCAACAAACACAGATACGCAGTATTTT
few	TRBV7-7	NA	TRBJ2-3	CASSPDGASTDTQYF	TGTGCCAGCAGCCCCGACGGGGCTAGCACAGATACGCAGTATTTT
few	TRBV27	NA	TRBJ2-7	CASSFIRNPAYEQYF	TGTGCCAGCAGTTTCATCCGAAACCCAGCCTACGAGCAGTACTTC
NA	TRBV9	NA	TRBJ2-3	CASSVVGQGQDTQYF	TGTGCCAGCAGCGTAGTGGGACAAGGGCAAGATACGCAGTATTTT
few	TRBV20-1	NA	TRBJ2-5	CSARGGDLYRETQYF	TGCAGTGCTAGAGGGGGGGACCTTTATCGAGAGACCCAGTACTTC
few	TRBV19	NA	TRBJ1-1	CASSIDPGIEAFF	TGTGCCAGTAGTATAGATCCAGGGATTGAAGCTTTCTTT
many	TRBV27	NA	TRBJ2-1	CASSFRGSFDEQFF	TGTGCCAGCAGTTTTCGAGGGAGTTTTGATGAGCAGTTCTTC
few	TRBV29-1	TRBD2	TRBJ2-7	CSVRGNSYEQYF	TGCAGCGTGCGGGGGAACTCCTACGAGCAGTACTTC
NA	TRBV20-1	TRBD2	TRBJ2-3	CSAKASGGRTDTQYF	TGCAGTGCTAAAGCTTCTGGCGGGAGGACGGATACGCAGTATTTT
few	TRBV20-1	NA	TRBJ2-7	CSAQTEGYEQYF	TGCAGTGCCCAGACCGAGGGTTACGAGCAGTACTTC
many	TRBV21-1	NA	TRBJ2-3	CATPAGGLDTQYF	TGTGCCACCCCGGCCGGGGGATTGGATACGCAGTATTTT
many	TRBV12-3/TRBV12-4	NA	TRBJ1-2	CASTYRPSNYGYTF	TGTGCCAGCACCTACAGACCATCTAACTATGGCTACACCTTC
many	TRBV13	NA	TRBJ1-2	CASSLEEYGYTF	TGTGCCAGCAGCTTAGAGGAATACGGCTACACCTTC
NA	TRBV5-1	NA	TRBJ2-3	CASFQGGGRTDTQYF	TGCGCCAGCTTCCAAGGGGGGGGCCGAACAGATACGCAGTATTTT
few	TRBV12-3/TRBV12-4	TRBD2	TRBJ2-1	CASSFSGGPYNEQFF	TGTGCCAGCAGTTTTAGCGGGGGGCCCTACAATGAGCAGTTCTTC
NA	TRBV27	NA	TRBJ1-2	CASRARGAHGYTF	TGTGCCAGCAGGGCTCGGGGGGCGCATGGCTACACCTTC
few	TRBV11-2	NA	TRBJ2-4	CASTQADQVQYF	TGTGCCAGCACCCAGGCAGATCAGGTTCAGTACTTC
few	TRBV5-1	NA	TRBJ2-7	CASSFYSGEQYF	TGCGCCAGCAGCTTCTATTCGGGCGAGCAGTACTTC
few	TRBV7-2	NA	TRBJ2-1	CASSPPNLAFSYNEQFF	TGTGCCAGCAGCCCCCCCAACCTTGCCTTTTCCTACAATGAGCAGTTCTTC
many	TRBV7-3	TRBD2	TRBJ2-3	CASSLSSGGTTDTQYF	TGTGCCAGCAGCTTAAGTAGCGGGGGGACCACAGATACGCAGTATTTT
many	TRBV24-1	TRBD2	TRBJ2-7	CATSEGPGLGTYEQYF	TGTGCCACCAGTGAAGGCCCGGGACTAGGGACCTACGAGCAGTACTTC
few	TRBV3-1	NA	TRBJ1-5	CASSQEGYQPQHF	TGTGCCAGCAGCCAAGAAGGGTATCAGCCCCAGCATTTT
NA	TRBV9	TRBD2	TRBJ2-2	CASSVIVGLAANTGELFF	TGTGCCAGCAGCGTAATCGTCGGCCTAGCGGCCAACACCGGGGAGCTGTTTTTT
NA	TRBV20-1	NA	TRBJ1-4	CSARGQAGLFF	TGCAGTGCTAGAGGACAGGCGGGACTGTTTTTT
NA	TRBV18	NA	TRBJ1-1	CASSPLAGDTNTEAFF	TGTGCCAGCTCACCTTTAGCAGGGGATACAAACACTGAAGCTTTCTTT
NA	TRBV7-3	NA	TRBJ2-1	CASSTQGGAYNEQFF	TGTGCCAGCAGCACTCAGGGGGGGGCCTACAATGAGCAGTTCTTC
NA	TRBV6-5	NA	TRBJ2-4	CASSYHPGNIQYF	TGTGCCAGCAGTTACCATCCGGGTAACATTCAGTACTTC
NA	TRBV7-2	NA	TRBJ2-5	CASSSFGGLGETQYF	TGTGCCAGCAGCTCCTTTGGGGGGCTAGGCGAGACCCAGTACTTC
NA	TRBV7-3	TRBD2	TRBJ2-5	CASSSGTNPEVGETQYF	TGTGCCAGCAGCTCCGGGACTAACCCCGAAGTCGGGGAGACCCAGTACTTC
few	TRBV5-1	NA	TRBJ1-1	CASSLGAGERAFF	TGCGCCAGCAGCTTGGGGGCAGGGGAAAGGGCTTTCTTT
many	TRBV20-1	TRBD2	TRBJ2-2	CSARAGGSTGELFF	TGCAGTGCTAGAGCCGGGGGGAGCACCGGGGAGCTGTTTTTT
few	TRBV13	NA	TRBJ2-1	CASSSTSEYYNEQFF	TGTGCCAGCAGCTCGACTAGTGAGTACTACAATGAGCAGTTCTTC
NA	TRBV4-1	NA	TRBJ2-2	CASSHPGQKNTGELFF	TGCGCCAGCAGCCACCCGGGACAAAAGAACACCGGGGAGCTGTTTTTT
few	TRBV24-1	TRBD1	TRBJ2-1	CATSRQGLDEQFF	TGTGCCACCAGCCGACAGGGTTTGGATGAGCAGTTCTTC
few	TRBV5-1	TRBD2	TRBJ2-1	CASSPASGGAREQFF	TGCGCCAGCAGCCCCGCGAGCGGGGGGGCGAGAGAGCAGTTCTTC
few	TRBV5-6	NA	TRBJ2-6	CASSLWDAGANVLTF	TGTGCCAGCAGCTTGTGGGATGCAGGGGCCAACGTCCTGACTTTC
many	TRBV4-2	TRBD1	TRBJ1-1	CASTQEGAAEAFF	TGTGCCAGCACCCAGGAGGGGGCCGCTGAAGCTTTCTTT
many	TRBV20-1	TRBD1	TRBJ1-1	CSARLGQANTEAFF	TGCAGTGCTCGACTCGGACAGGCGAACACTGAAGCTTTCTTT
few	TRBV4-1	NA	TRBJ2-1	CASSQVSGVREQFF	TGCGCCAGCAGCCAAGTTTCGGGAGTGCGTGAGCAGTTCTTC
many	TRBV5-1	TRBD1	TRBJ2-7	CASSPSTGAYEQYF	TGCGCCAGCAGCCCGAGCACAGGGGCCTACGAGCAGTACTTC
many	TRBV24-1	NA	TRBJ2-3	CATSSPGISTDTQYF	TGTGCCACCAGTTCCCCCGGAATCAGCACAGATACGCAGTATTTT
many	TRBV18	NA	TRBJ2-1	CASSPTPGASSYNEQFF	TGTGCCAGCTCACCCACCCCCGGGGCCTCATCCTACAATGAGCAGTTCTTC
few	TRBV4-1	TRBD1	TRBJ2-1	CASSQTGDRVSYNEQFF	TGCGCCAGCAGCCAAACGGGGGACAGGGTATCCTACAATGAGCAGTTCTTC
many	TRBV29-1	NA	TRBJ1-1	CSVEVGSAFF	TGCAGCGTTGAAGTAGGTAGCGCTTTCTTT
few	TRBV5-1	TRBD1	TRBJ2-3	CASSLETGKRDTQYF	TGCGCCAGCAGCTTGGAGACAGGGAAAAGAGATACGCAGTATTTT